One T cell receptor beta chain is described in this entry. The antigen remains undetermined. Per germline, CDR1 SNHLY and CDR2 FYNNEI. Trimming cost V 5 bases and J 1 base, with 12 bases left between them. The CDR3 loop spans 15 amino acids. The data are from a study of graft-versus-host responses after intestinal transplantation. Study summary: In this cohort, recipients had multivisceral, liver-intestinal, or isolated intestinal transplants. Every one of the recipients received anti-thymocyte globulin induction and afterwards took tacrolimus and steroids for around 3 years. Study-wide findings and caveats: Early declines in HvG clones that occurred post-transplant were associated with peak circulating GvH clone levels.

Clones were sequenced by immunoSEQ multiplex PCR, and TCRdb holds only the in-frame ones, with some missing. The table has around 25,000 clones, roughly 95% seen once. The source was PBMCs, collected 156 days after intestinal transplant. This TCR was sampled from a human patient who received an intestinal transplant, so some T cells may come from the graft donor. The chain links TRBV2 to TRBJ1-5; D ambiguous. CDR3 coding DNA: TGTGCCAGCAGTCCGGATGGGTGGAGCAATCAGCCCCAGCATTTT. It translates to CASSPDGWSNQPQHF.